These 8 T cell receptor beta chains came from one sample sequenced in a study of T cell changes during pregnancy in multiple sclerosis. The method was immunoSEQ multiplex PCR; TCRdb's version includes in-frame clones alone and lacks a portion of them. Of approximately 53,000 clones in the sample, around 90% were seen once. Sequences were derived from CD4+ T cells from peripheral blood mononuclear cells, sampled after pregnancy. Receptors were obtained from a female donor in good health, enrolled as a control in a pregnancy study.

The chain combines TRBV5-6 with TRBJ2-4; 12 nucleotides agree with TRBD2. V lost 4 bases to trimming and J lost 6 bases; unmatched junction nucleotides: 8. CDR3 length: 16 residues. From germline, CDR1 is SGHDT and CDR2 YYEEEE. The CDR3 reads CASSTPSGGAGNIQYF. The CDR3 DNA reads TGTGCCAGCAGCACCCCTAGCGGGGGGGCCGGAAACATTCAGTACTTC.

This clone occurred once. V usage is TRBV19 and J usage is TRBJ2-6, with 7 bases that match TRBD2. CDR3 size: 17 residues. Germline CDR1 reads LNHDA; CDR2 reads SQIVND (reference sequence). J gave up 0 bases and V 8 bases, and 10 bases lay outside the gene matches. CDR3 sequence reads: CASSRASGTSGANVLTF. Here the CDR3 DNA reads TGTGCCAGTTCTAGAGCTAGCGGAACCTCTGGGGCCAACGTCCTGACTTTC.

This chain links TRBV6-1 with TRBJ2-3; 9 bases match TRBD2. V gave up 6 bases and J gave up 4 bases; unmatched junction bases: 8. CDR1 is MNHNS, CDR2 SASEGT, per germline. The CDR3 consists of 15 residues. The CDR3 bases are TGTGCCAGCAGACCCATAGCGGGAGTTGCAGATACGCAGTATTTT. Translating gives CASRPIAGVADTQYF.

DNA of the CDR3: TGTGCCAGCACTCCCGGGACTCTTGGGGCCAACGTCCTGACTTTC. This codes for CASTPGTLGANVLTF. The genes are TRBV9 and TRBJ2-6; D is perhaps TRBD2 (6 bases). The CDR3 spans 15 residues. V was cut by 6 bases and J by 3 bases, with 13 bases left in between. Germline values: CDR1 SGDLS, CDR2 YYNGEE.

This rearrangement joins TRBV5-1 to TRBJ2-3; D may be TRBD1 (5 bases). V shed 4 bases and J shed 4 bases, with 22 bases lying between them. The length of the CDR3 is 17 residues. Germline CDR1 SGHRS, CDR2 YFSETQ. The CDR3 loop is CASSRPLGQGPADTQYF. The CDR3 coding sequence is TGCGCCAGCAGCCGCCCATTGGGGCAGGGCCCCGCAGATACGCAGTATTTT. The variable domain in full, completed from reference TRBV5-1 and TRBJ2-3, reads KAGVTQTPRYLIKTRGQQVTLSCSPISGHRSVSWYQQTPGQGLQFLFEYFSETQRNKGNFPGRFSGRQFSNSRSEMNVSTLELGDSALYLCASSRPLGQGPADTQYFGPGTRLTVL.

The chain has TRBV15 and TRBJ2-7, with 9 bases aligning to TRBD2. This CDR3 contains 18 residues. Per germline, CDR1 LNHNV and CDR2 YYDKDF (reference sequence). V shed 0 bases and J 1 base; nucleotides not matched to a gene: 10. The CDR3 coding sequence is TGTGCCACCAGCAGAGATAAAAGCGGGAGGTTGATTTCCTACGAGCAGTACTTC. Amino acid sequence: CATSRDKSGRLISYEQYF.

As concerns this clone: Germline and junction disagree at one end, which may indicate a read error. The chain employs TRBV5-4 and TRBJ1-2; 7 bases align to TRBD1. Looked up from germline, CDR1 is SGHNT and CDR2 is YYREEE (reference sequence). The CDR3 is made up of 15 amino acids. DNA of the CDR3: TGTGCCAGCAGCTTGTCTTTGGGGATCCAAGGGGGCTGCACCTTC. Translating gives CASSLSLGIQGGCTF.

The rearrangement joins TRBV19 to TRBJ2-3; the match to TRBD1 covers 9 bases. V trimming: 10 bases; J trimming: 0 bases; junction bases outside the gene matches: 5. This CDR3 spans 14 amino acids. The germline V gene encodes CDR1 LNHDA and CDR2 SQIVND (reference sequence). DNA for the CDR3: TGTGCCACCCAACAGGGGGCCAGCACAGATACGCAGTATTTT. It codes for CATQQGASTDTQYF.